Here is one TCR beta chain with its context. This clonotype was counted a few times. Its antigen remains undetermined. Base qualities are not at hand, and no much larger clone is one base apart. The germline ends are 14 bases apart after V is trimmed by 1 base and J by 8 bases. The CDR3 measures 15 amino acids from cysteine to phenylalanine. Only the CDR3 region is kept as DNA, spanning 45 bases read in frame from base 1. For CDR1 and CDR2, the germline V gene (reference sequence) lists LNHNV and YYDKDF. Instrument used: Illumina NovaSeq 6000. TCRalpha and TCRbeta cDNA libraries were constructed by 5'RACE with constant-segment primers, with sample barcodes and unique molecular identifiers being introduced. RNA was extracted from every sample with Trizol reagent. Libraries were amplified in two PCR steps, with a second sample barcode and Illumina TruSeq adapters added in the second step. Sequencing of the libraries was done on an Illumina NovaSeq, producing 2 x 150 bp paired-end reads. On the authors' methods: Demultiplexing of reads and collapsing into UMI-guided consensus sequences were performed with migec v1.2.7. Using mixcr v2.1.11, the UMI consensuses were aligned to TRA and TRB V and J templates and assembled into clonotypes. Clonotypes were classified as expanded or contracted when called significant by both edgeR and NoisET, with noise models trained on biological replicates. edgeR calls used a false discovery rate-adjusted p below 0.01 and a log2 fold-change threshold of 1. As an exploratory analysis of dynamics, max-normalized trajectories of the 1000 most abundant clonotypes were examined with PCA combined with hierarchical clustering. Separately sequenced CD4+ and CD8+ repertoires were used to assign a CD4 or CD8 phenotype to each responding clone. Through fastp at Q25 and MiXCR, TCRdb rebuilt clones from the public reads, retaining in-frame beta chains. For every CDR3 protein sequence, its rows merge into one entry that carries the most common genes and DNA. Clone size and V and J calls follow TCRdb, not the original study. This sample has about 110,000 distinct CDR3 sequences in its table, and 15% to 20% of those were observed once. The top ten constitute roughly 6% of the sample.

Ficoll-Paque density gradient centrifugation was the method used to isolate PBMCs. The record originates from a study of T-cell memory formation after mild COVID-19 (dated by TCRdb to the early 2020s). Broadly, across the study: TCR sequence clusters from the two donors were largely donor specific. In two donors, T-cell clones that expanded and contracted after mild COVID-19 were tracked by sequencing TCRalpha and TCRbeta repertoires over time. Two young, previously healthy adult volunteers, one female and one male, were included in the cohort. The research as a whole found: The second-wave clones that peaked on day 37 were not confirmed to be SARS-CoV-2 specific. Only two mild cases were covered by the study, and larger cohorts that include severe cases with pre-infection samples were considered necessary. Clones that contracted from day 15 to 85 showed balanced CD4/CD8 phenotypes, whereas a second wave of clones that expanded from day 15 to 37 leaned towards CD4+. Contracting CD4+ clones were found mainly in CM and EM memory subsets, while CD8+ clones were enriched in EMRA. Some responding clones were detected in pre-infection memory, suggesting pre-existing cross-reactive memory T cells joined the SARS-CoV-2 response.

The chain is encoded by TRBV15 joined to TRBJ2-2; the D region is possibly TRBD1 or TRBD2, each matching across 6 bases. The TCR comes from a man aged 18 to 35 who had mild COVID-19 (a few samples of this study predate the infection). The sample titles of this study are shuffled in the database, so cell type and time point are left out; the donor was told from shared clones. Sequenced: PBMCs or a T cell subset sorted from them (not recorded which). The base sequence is TGTGCCACCAGCAGAGTAGGGGGGATCTTAGGGGAGCTGTTTTTT. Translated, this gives CATSRVGGILGELFF.